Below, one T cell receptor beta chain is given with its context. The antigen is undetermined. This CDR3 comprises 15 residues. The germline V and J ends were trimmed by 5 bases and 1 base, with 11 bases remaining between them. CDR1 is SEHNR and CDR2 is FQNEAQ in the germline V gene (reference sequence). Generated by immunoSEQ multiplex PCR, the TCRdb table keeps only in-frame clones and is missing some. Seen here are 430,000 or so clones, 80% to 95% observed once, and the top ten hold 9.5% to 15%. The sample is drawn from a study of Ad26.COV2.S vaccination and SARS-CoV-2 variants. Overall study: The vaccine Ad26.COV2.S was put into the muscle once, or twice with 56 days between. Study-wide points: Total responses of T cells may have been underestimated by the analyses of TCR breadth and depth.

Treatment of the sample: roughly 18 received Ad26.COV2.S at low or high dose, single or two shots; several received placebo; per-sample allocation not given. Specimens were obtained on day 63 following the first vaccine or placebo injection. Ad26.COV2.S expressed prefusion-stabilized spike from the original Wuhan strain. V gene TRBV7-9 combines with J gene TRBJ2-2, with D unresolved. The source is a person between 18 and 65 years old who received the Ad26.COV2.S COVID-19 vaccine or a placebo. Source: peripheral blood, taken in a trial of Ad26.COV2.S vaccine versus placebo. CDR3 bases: TGTGCCAGCAGCCGACCGACGGTGAACACCGGGGAGCTGTTTTTT. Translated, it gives CASSRPTVNTGELFF.